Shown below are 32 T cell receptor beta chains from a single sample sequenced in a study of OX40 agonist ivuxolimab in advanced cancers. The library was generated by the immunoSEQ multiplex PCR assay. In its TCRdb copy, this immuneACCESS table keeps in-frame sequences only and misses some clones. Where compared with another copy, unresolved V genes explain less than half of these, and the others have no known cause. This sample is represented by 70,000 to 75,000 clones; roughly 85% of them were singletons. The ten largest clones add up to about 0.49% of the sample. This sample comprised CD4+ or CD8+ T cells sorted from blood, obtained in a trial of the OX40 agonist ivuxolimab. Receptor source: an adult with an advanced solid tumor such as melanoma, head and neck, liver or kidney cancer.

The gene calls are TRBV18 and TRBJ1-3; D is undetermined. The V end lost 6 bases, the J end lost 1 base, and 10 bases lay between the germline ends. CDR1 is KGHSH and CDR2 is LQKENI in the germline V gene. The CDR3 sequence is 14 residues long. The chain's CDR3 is CASSPGYSGNTIYF. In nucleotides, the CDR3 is TGTGCCAGCTCGCCGGGATATTCTGGAAACACCATATATTTT.

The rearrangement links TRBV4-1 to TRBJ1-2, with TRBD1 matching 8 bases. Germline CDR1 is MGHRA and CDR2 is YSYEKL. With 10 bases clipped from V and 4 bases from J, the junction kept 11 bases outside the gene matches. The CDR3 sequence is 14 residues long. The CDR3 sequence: CATRGPGALYGYTF. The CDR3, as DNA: TGCGCCACCAGGGGGCCGGGGGCACTCTATGGCTACACCTTC.

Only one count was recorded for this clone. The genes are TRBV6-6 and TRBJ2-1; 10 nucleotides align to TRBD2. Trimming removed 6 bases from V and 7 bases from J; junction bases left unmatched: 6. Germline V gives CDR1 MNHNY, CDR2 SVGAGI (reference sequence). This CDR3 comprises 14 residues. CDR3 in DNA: TGTGCCAGCAGCCATAGCGGGGGGTCGAATGAGCAGTTCTTC. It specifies CASSHSGGSNEQFF.

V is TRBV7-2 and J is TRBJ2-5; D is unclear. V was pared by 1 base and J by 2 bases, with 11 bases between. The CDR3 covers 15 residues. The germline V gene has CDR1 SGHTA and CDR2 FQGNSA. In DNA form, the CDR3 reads TGTGCCAGCAGCTTAGTAGGCTCGGGTCAAGAGACCCAGTACTTC. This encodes CASSLVGSGQETQYF.

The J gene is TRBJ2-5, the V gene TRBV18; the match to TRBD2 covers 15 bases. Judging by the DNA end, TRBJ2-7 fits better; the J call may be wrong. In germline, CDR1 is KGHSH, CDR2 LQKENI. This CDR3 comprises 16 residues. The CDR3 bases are TGTGCCAGCTCACTGGGACTAGCGGGGGGTTACTACGAGCAGTACTTC. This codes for CASSLGLAGGYYEQYF.

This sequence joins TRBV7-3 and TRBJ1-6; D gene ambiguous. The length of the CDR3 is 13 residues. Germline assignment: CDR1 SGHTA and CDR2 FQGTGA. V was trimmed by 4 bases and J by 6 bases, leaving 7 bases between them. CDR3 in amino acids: CASSSQTNSPLHF. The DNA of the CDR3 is TGTGCCAGCAGCTCCCAGACTAATTCACCCCTCCACTTT.

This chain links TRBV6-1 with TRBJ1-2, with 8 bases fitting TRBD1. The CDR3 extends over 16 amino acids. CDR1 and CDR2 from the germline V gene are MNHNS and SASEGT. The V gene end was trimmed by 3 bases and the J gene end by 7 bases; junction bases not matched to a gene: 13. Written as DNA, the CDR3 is TGTGCCAGCAGTGAGGGACAGGCCTCATCCCTCGTTGGCTACACCTTC. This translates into CASSEGQASSLVGYTF.

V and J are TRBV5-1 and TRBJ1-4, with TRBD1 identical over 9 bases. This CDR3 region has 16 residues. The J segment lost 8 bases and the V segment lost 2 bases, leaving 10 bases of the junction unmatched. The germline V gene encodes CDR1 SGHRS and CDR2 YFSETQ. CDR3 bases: TGCGCCAGCAGCTTAATCCCCCGACAGGGGGGCGAAAAACTGTTTTTT. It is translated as CASSLIPRQGGEKLFF.

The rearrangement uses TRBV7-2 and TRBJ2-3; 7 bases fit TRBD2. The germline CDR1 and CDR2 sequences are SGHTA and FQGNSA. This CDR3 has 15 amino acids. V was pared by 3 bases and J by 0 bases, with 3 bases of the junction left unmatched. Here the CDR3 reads CASSFGGGSTDTQYF. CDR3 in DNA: TGTGCCAGCAGCTTCGGGGGAGGGAGCACAGATACGCAGTATTTT. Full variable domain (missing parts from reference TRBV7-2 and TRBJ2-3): GAGVSQSPSNKVTEKGKDVELRCDPISGHTALYWYRQSLGQGLEFLIYFQGNSAPDKSGLPSDRFSAERTGGSVSTLTIQRTQQEDSAVYLCASSFGGGSTDTQYFGPGTRLTVL.

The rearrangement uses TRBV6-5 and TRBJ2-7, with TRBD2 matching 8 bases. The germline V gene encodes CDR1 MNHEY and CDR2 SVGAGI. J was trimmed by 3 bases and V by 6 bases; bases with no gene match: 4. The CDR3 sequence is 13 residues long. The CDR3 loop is CASSRGGFYEQYF. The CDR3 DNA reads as TGTGCCAGCAGCCGCGGGGGGTTCTACGAGCAGTACTTC.

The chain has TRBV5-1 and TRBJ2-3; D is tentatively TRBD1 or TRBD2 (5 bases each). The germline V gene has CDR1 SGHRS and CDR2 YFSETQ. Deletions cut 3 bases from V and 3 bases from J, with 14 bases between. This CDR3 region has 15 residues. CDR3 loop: CASSSSGWGTDTQYF. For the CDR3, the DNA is TGCGCCAGCAGCTCCTCGGGTTGGGGGACAGATACGCAGTATTTT.

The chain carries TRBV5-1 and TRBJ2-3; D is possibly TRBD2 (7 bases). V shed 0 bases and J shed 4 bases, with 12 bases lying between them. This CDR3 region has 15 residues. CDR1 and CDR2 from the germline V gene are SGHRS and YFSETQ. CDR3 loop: CASSLDGGPADTQYF. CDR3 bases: TGCGCCAGCAGCTTGGACGGGGGGCCAGCAGATACGCAGTATTTT.

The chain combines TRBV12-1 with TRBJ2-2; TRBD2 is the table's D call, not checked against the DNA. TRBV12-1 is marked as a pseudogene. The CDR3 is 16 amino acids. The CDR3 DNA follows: TGTGCCAGCAGCGCACCCTACTTCGTAAACACCGGGGAGCTGTTTTTT. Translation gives CASSAPYFVNTGELFF.

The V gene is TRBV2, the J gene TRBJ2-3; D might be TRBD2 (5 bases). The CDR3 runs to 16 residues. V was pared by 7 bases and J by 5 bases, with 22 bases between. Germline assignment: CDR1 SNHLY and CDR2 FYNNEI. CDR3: CASNSASILGEDTQYF. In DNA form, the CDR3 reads TGTGCCAGCAATTCGGCGAGCATCCTGGGAGAAGATACGCAGTATTTT. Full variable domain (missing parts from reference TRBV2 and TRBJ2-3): EPEVTQTPSHQVTQMGQEVILRCVPISNHLYFYWYRQILGQKVEFLVSFYNNEISEKSEIFDDQFSVERPDGSNFTLKIRSTKLEDSAMYFCASNSASILGEDTQYFGPGTRLTVL.

The CDR3 spells CASSIREGANNQPQHF. In nucleotides, the CDR3 is TGTGCCAGTAGTATCAGGGAGGGGGCTAACAATCAGCCCCAGCATTTT. The V call is TRBV19, the J call TRBJ1-5; 7 nucleotides line up with TRBD1. V shed 3 bases, J shed 3 bases, and the junction held 8 bases outside the gene matches. CDR1 and CDR2 from the germline V gene are LNHDA and SQIVND (reference sequence). The CDR3 is made up of 16 amino acids.

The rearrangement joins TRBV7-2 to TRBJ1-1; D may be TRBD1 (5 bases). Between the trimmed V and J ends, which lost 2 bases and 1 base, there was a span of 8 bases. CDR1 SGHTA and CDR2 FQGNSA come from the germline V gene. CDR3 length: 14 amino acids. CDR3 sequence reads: CASSLSQGNTEAFF. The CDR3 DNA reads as TGTGCCAGCAGCTTATCTCAGGGGAACACTGAAGCTTTCTTT.

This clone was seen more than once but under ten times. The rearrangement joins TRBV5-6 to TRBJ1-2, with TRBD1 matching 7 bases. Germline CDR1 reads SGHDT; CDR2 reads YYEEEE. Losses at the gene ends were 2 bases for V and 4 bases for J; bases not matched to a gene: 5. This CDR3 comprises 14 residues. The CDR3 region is CASSFRDRPYGYTF. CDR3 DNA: TGTGCCAGCAGCTTCAGGGACAGACCCTATGGCTACACCTTC. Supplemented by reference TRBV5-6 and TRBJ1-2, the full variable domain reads DAGVTQSPTHLIKTRGQQVTLRCSPKSGHDTVSWYQQALGQGPQFIFQYYEEEERQRGNFPDRFSGHQFPNYSSELNVNALLLGDSALYLCASSFRDRPYGYTFGSGTRLTVV.

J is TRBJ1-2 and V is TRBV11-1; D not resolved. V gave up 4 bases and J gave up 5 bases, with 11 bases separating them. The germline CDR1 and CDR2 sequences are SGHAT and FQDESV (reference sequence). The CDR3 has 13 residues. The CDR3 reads CASSSSTVYGYTF. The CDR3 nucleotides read TGTGCCAGCAGCTCCTCGACGGTATATGGCTACACCTTC.

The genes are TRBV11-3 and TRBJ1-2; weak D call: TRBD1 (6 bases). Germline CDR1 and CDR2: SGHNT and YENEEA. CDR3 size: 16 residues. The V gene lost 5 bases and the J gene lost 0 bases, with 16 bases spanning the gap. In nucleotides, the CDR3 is TGTGCCAGCAGCACCAATGGACAGAGCTCTAACTATGGCTACACCTTC. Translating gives CASSTNGQSSNYGYTF.

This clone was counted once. The CDR3 loop reads CASSPTVTGNTIYF. CDR3 sequence (DNA): TGTGCCAGCTCACCGACAGTTACAGGAAACACCATATATTTT. This sequence joins TRBV18 and TRBJ1-3, with D tentatively TRBD1 (5 bases). V lost 3 bases and J lost 4, with 10 bases in between. CDR3 length: 14 amino acids. Germline V gives CDR1 KGHSH, CDR2 LQKENI.

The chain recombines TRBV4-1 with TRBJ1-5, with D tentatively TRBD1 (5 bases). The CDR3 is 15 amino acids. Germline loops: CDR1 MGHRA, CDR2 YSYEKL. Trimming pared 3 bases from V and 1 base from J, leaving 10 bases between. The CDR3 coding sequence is TGCGCCAGCAGCCAGCCGGGACCGAGCAATCAGCCCCAGCATTTT. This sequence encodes CASSQPGPSNQPQHF.

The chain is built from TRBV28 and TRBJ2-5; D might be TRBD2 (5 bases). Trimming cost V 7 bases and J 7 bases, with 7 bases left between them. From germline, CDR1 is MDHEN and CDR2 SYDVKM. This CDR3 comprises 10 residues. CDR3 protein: CASKEGTQYF. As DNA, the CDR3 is TGTGCCAGCAAAGAGGGGACCCAGTACTTC.

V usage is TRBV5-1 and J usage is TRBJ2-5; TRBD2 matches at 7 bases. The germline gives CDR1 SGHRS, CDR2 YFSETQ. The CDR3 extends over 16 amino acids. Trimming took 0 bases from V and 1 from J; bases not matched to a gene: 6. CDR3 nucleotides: TGCGCCAGCAGCTTGGCGACTCAGCGGGGCCAAGAGACCCAGTACTTC. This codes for CASSLATQRGQETQYF. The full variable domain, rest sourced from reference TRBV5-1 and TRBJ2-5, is KAGVTQTPRYLIKTRGQQVTLSCSPISGHRSVSWYQQTPGQGLQFLFEYFSETQRNKGNFPGRFSGRQFSNSRSEMNVSTLELGDSALYLCASSLATQRGQETQYFGPGTRLLVL.

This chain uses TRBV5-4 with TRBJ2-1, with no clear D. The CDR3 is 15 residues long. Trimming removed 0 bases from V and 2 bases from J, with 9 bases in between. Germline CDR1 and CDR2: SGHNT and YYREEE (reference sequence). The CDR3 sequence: CASSLEMKTYNEQFF. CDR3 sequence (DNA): TGTGCCAGCAGCTTGGAAATGAAGACCTACAATGAGCAGTTCTTC.

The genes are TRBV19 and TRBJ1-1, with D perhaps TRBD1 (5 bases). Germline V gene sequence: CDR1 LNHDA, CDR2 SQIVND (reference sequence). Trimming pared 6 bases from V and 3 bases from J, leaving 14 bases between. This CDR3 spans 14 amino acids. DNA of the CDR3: TGTGCCAGTAGCCTCTCGGGGCTCTACACTGAAGCTTTCTTT. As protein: CASSLSGLYTEAFF.

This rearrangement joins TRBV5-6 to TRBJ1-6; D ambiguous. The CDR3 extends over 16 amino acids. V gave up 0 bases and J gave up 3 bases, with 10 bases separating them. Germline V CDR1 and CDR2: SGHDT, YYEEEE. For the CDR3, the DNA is TGTGCCAGCAGCTTGGTCGAGGGTTACTATAATTCACCCCTCCACTTT. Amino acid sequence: CASSLVEGYYNSPLHF.

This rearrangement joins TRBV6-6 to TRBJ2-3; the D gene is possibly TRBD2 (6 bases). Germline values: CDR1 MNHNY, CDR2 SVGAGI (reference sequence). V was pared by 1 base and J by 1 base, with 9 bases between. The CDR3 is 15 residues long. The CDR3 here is CASSYWAGRTDTQYF. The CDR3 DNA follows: TGTGCCAGCAGTTACTGGGCGGGACGCACAGATACGCAGTATTTT.

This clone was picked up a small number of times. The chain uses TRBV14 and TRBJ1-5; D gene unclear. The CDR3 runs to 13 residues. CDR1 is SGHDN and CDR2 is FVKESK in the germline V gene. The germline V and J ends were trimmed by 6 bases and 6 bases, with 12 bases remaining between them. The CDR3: CASSDGVSQPQHF. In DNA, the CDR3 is TGTGCCAGCAGTGACGGAGTCTCTCAGCCCCAGCATTTT.

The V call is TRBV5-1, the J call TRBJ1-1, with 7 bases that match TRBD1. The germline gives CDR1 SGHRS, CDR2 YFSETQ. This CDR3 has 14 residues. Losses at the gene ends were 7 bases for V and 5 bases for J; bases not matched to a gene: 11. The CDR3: CASCLSAGGTEAFF. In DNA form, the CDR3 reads TGCGCCAGCTGTCTTTCGGCAGGGGGAACTGAAGCTTTCTTT.

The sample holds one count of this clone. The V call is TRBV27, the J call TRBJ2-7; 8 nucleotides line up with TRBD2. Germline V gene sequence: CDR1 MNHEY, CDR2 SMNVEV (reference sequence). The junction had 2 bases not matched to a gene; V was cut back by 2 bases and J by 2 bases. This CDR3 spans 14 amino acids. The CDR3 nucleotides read TGTGCCAGCAGTTTAAGGCGGGAGGCCTACGAGCAGTACTTC. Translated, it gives CASSLRREAYEQYF.

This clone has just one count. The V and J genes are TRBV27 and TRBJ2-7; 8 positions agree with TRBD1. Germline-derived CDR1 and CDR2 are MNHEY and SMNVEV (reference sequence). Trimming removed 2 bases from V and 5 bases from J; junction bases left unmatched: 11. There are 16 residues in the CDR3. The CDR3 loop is CASSLGIWTGLNEQYF. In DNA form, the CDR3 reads TGTGCCAGCAGTTTAGGTATTTGGACAGGGCTAAACGAGCAGTACTTC.

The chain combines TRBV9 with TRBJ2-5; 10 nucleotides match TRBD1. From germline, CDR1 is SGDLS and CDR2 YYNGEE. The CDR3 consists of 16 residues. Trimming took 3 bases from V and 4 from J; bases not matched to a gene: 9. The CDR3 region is CASSAGRGQGRETQYF. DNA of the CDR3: TGTGCCAGCAGCGCGGGGCGGGGACAGGGGCGAGAGACCCAGTACTTC. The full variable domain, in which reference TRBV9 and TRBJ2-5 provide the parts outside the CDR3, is DSGVTQTPKHLITATGQRVTLRCSPRSGDLSVYWYQQSLDQGLQFLIQYYNGEERAKGNILERFSAQQFPDLHSELNLSSLELGDSALYFCASSAGRGQGRETQYFGPGTRLLVL.